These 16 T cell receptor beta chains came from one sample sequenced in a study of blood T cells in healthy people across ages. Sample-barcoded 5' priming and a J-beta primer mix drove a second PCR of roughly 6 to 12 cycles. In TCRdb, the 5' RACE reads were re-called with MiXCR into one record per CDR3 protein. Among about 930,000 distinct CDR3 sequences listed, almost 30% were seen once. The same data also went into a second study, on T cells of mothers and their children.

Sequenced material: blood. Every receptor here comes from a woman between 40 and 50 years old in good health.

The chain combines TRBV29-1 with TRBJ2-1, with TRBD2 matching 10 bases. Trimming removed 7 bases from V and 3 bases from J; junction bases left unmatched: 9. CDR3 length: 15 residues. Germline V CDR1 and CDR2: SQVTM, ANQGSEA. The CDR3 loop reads CSGTLAGVSYNEQFF. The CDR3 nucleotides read TGCAGCGGAACCCTAGCGGGGGTTAGCTACAATGAGCAGTTCTTC.

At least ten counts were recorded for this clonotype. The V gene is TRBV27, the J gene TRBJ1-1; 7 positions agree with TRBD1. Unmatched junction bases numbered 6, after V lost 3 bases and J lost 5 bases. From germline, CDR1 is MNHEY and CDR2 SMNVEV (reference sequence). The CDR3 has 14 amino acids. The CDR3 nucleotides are TGTGCCAGCAGTTTGAGAAACAGGGGAACTGAAGCTTTCTTT. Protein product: CASSLRNRGTEAFF.

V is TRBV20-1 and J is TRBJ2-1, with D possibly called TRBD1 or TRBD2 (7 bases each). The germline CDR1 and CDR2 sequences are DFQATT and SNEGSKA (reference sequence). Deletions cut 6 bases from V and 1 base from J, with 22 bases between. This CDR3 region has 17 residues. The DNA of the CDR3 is TGCAGTGCCCAACCCGGGGAGGGGGCGCGTTCCTACAATGAGCAGTTCTTC. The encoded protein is CSAQPGEGARSYNEQFF.

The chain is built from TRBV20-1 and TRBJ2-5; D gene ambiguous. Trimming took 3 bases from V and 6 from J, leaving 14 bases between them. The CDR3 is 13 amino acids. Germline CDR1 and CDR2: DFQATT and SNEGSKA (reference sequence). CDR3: CSARQAPEKTQYF. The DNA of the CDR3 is TGCAGTGCTAGGCAGGCTCCCGAGAAGACCCAGTACTTC.

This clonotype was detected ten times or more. CDR3 coding DNA: TGTGCCACCAGTGACCGCACTCGTGAAACAGATACGCAGTATTTT. This gives the protein CATSDRTRETDTQYF. V is TRBV24-1 and J is TRBJ2-3; D not resolved. V was shortened by 4 bases and J by 3 bases, with 13 bases between the two germline ends. Germline CDR1 reads KGHDR; CDR2 reads SFDVKD. This CDR3 spans 15 amino acids.

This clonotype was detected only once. CDR3 sequence (DNA): TGCGCCAGCCACCCGGGACAGGGTTTCTCTAGCTCCTATAATTCACCCCTCCACTTT. Its protein product is CASHPGQGFSSSYNSPLHF. The chain is built from TRBV5-1 and TRBJ1-6; 9 bases align to TRBD1. There are 19 residues in the CDR3. Germline V gives CDR1 SGHRS, CDR2 YFSETQ. The V and J ends lost 7 bases and 0 bases, in that order; junction bases with no gene match: 14.

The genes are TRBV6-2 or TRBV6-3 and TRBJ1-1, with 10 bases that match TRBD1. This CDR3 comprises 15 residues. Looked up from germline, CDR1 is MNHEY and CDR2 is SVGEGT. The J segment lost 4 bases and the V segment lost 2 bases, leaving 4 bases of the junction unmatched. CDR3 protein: CASSYRDRGSTEAFF. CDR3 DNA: TGTGCCAGCAGTTACCGGGACAGGGGATCCACTGAAGCTTTCTTT.

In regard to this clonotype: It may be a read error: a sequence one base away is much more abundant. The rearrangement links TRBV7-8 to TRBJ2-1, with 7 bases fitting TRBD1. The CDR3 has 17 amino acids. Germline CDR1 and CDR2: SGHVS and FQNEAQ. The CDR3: CASSLGGTADVYNERFF. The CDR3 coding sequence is TGTGCCAGCAGCTTAGGGGGGACAGCCGATGTGTACAATGAGCGGTTCTTC. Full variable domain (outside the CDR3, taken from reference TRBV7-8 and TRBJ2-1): GAGVSQSPRYKVAKRGQDVALRCDPISGHVSLFWYQQALGQGPEFLTYFQNEAQLDKSGLPSDRFFAERPEGSVSTLKIQRTQQEDSAVYLCASSLGGTADVYNERFFGPGTRLTVL.

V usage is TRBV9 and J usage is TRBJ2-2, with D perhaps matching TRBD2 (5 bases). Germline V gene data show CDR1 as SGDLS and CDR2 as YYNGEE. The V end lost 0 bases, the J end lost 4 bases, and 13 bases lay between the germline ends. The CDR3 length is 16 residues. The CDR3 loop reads CASSVVGSGSTGELFF. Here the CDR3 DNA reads TGTGCCAGCAGCGTAGTCGGCAGCGGATCCACCGGGGAGCTGTTTTTT.

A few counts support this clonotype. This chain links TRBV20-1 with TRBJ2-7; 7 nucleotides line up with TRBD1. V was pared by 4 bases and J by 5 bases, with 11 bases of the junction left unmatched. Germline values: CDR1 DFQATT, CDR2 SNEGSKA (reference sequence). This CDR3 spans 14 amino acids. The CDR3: CSATTIGGKNEQYF. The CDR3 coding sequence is TGCAGTGCTACGACGATAGGGGGCAAGAACGAGCAGTACTTC.

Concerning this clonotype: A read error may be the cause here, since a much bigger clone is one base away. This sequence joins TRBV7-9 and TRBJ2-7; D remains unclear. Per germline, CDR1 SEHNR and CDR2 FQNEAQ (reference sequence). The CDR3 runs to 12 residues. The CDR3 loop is CAGSSGWVKQYF. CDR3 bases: TGTGCCGGCAGCTCAGGTTGGGTCAAGCAGTACTTC.

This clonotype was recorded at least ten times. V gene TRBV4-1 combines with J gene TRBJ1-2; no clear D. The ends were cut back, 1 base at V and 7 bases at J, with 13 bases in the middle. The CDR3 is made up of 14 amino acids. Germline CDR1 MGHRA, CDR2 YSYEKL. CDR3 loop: CASSQAGGVGGYTF. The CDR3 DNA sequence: TGCGCCAGCAGCCAAGCGGGAGGAGTGGGTGGCTACACCTTC.

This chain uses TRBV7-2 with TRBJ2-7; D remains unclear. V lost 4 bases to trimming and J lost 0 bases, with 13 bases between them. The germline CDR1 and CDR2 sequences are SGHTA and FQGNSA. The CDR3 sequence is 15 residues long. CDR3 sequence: CASSSYIASSYEQYF. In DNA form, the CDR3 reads TGTGCCAGCAGCTCATACATAGCCAGCTCCTACGAGCAGTACTTC. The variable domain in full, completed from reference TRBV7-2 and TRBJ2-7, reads GAGVSQSPSNKVTEKGKDVELRCDPISGHTALYWYRQSLGQGLEFLIYFQGNSAPDKSGLPSDRFSAERTGGSVSTLTIQRTQQEDSAVYLCASSSYIASSYEQYFGPGTRLTVT.

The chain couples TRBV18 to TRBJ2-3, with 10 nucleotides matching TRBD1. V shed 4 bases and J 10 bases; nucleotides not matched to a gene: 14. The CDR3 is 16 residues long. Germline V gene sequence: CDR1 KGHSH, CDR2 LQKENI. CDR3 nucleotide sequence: TGTGCCAGCTCACTGTCTGTGGGACAGGGGTCCCCTTCGCAGTATTTT. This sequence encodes CASSLSVGQGSPSQYF.

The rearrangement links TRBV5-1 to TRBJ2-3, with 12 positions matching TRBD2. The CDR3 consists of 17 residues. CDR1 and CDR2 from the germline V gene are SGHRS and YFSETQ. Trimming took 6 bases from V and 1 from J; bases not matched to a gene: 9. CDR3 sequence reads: CASKRLAGVQGTDTQYF. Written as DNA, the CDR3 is TGCGCCAGCAAGCGACTAGCGGGGGTTCAAGGCACAGATACGCAGTATTTT.

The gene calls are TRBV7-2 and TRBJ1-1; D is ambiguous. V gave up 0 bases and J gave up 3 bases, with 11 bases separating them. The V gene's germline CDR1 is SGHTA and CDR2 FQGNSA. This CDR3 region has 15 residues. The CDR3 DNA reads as TGTGCCAGCAGCTTAGCGCGAACTGCGGACACTGAAGCTTTCTTT. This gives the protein CASSLARTADTEAFF.